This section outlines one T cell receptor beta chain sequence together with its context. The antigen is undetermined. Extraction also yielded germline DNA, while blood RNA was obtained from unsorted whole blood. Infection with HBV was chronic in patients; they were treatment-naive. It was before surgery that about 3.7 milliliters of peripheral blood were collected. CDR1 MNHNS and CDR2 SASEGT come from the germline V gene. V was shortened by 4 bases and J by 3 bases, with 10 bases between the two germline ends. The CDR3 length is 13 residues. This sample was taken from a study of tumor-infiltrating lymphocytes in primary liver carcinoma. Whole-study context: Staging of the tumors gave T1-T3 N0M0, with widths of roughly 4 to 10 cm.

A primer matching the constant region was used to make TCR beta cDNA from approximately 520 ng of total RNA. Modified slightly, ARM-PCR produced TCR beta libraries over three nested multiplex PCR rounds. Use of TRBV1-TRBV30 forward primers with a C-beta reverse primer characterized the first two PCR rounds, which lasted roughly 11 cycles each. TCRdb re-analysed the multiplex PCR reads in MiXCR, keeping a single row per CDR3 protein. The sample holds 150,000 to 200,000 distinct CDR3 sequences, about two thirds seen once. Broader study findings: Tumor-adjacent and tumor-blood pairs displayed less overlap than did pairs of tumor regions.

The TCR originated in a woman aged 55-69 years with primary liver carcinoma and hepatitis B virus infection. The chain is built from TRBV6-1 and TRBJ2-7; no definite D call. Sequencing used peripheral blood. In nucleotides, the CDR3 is TGTGCCAGCAGTGTTACCGGGCTCTACGAGCAGTACTTC. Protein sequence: CASSVTGLYEQYF.